There are a few counts of the clone carrying this T cell receptor (beta chain). The table came from immunoSEQ multiplex PCR; TCRdb's copy has only in-frame clones and leaves some out. The data hold a few hundred thousand clones, with roughly four fifths observed a single time. This sample was included in a study of blood T cell repertoires in COVID-19. Germline CDR1 LGHNA, CDR2 YSLEER. Trimming left V 0 bases short and J 7 bases short, with 10 bases between. The CDR3 has 15 residues. The sample comprised peripheral blood. This TCR derives from a woman aged 60 to 75 with acute or convalescent COVID-19. The rearrangement joins TRBV4-3 to TRBJ1-6; D uncertain. CDR3 region: CASSQELGRNSPLHF. The CDR3 coding sequence is TGCGCCAGCAGCCAAGAACTAGGGCGGAATTCACCCCTCCACTTT.